The 6 T cell receptor beta chains below all came from one sample that was sequenced in a study of patients and donors after allogeneic stem cell transplantation. TCRdb recomputed calls from the RT-PCR reads with MiXCR, one row per CDR3 protein. The sample carries about 410,000 distinct CDR3 sequences, more than 15% recorded once. The sample was blood, either unsorted or a sorted T cell fraction (not recorded which). The source is a human donor who was either an allogeneic HSCT recipient or a stem cell or donor lymphocyte infusion donor (not recorded which). It is not recorded whose cells these are; they may come from a transplant donor.

The gene calls are TRBV29-1 and TRBJ2-4; perhaps TRBD1 as D (6 bases). Germline V gives CDR1 SQVTM, CDR2 ANQGSEA. The CDR3 has 12 residues. Deletions cut 4 bases from V and 9 bases from J, with 13 bases between. The DNA for the CDR3 is TGCAGCGTTGGGGGGCTAGTTGGCATTCAGTACTTC. Protein: CSVGGLVGIQYF.

Only a few counts were recorded for this clonotype. The gene calls are TRBV12-3 or TRBV12-4 and TRBJ1-2, with 9 bases matching TRBD1. V shed 2 bases and J 7 bases; nucleotides not matched to a gene: 5. CDR3 length: 14 residues. This CDR3 reads CASSLTGTGLGYTF. CDR3 nucleotide sequence: TGTGCCAGCAGTTTAACCGGGACAGGGCTTGGCTACACCTTC.

This clonotype was detected a few times. The gene calls are TRBV19 and TRBJ2-2; a possible D gene is TRBD1 (5 bases). The germline V gene has CDR1 LNHDA and CDR2 SQIVND (reference sequence). The CDR3 is 15 residues long. The V and J ends lost 2 bases and 1 base respectively, with 8 bases between them. The CDR3 region is CASSISDRNTGELFF. The CDR3 bases are TGTGCCAGTAGTATAAGTGACAGGAACACCGGGGAGCTGTTTTTT.

In its sample, this clonotype was seen many times. DNA for the CDR3: TGCAGCGTTGGGGGCGGGAGCTCCTACGAGCAGTACTTC. It encodes CSVGGGSSYEQYF. The V and J genes are TRBV29-1 and TRBJ2-7; 7 bases are shared with TRBD2. This CDR3 spans 13 amino acids. Germline trimming cut 4 bases from V and 0 bases from J; bases unmatched to any gene: 3. Germline CDR1 SQVTM, CDR2 ANQGSEA.

This clonotype was counted only a few times. DNA of the CDR3: TGTGCCAGCAGTTTAGCCCGGACCCGAAGGCCCCTCCACTTT. Its translation is CASSLARTRRPLHF. This chain connects TRBV12-3 or TRBV12-4 to TRBJ1-6; D ambiguous. V was clipped by 0 bases and J by 13 bases, with 13 bases between them. This CDR3 has 14 residues.

This clonotype was seen ten or more times. CDR3: CASSPVGSDTQYF. The CDR3 DNA reads TGTGCCAGCAGCCCAGTGGGTTCAGATACGCAGTATTTT. This chain uses TRBV27 with TRBJ2-3; D is unresolved. The CDR3 runs 13 residues. CDR1 is MNHEY and CDR2 is SMNVEV in the germline V gene (reference sequence). Trimming pared 6 bases from V and 4 bases from J, leaving 11 bases between.